This TCR beta chain was sequenced in a study of beta chain features in type 1 diabetes. This clone has just one count. The junction departs from the called germline gene at one end, perhaps through a read error. CDR3 size: 14 residues. CDR1 SGDLS and CDR2 YYNGEE come from the germline V gene. Expressed TCRB transcripts were sequenced because the entire RNA isolate underwent reverse transcription. Profiling relied on immunoSEQ multiplex PCR, and the TCRdb table lists in-frame clones only, not all of them. Of about 250,000 clones listed, approximately 14% are singletons. The rearrangement uses TRBV9 and TRBJ2-5; 9 bases fit TRBD1. The sequencing sample was made of naive CD4+ T cells from blood. The origin of this receptor is a woman between 40 and 50 years old in good health. The CDR3 region is CTSSLRRDREPQYF. For the CDR3, the DNA is TGTACCAGCAGCCTTAGACGGGACAGGGAACCCCAGTACTTC. Together with reference TRBV9 and TRBJ2-5, the CDR3 gives the full variable domain: DSGVTQTPKHLITATGQRVTLRCSPRSGDLSVYWYQQSLDQGLQFLIQYYNGEERAKGNILERFSAQQFPDLHSELNLSSLELGDSALYFCTSSLRRDREPQYFGPGTRLLVL.